This T cell receptor (beta chain) was observed in a study of blood T cell repertoires in COVID-19 (TCRdb year 2020). A note on the overall study: Samples from collaborators originated in the United States, Italy and Spain and spanned both the acute and convalescent phases of COVID-19. Subjects who had been exposed to COVID-19, were actively infected with it, or had recovered from it provided the deeply sampled blood TCRbeta repertoires that made up the dataset. The samples were drawn from the first 160 participants of the ongoing ImmuneRACE study and from under 1,500 subjects provided by 6 global collaborators. The repertoires were made available in a free public database intended to serve as a resource for research on the immune response to SARS-CoV-2. Where available, HLA class I and class II types were taken from metadata supplied by the sample provider and were not determined by assay-based typing. The prospective study material was composed of cDNA or gDNA derived from T cells, B-cell-depleted T cells, or PBMCs. The sample metadata nearly always contained a de-identified subject ID, COVID-19 status, age in years and sex. Findings and caveats that apply to the study as a whole: The quantity of clinical and demographic metadata differed by source and by participant and was supplied without curation.

Collaborating institutions collected whole blood in K2EDTA tubes following their own protocols. Collaborator samples were shipped for TCRbeta analysis as frozen whole blood, isolated PBMCs, or DNA extracted from either sample type. The immunoSEQ Assay, a bias-controlled multiplex PCR, was used to amplify TCRbeta CDR3 regions from genomic DNA. Per the original workflow: Nucleated cell counts per sample were estimated from amplification of reference gene primers within the assay. Sequence reads were collapsed and filtered to measure the absolute abundance of every unique TCRbeta CDR3 rearrangement. For each sample, productive Simpson clonality was calculated by taking the square root of Simpson's diversity index across productive rearrangements. Sourced from immuneACCESS, this table was stored by TCRdb with only in-frame sequences that have V and J called. A share of the clones is absent; for the studies checked, an unresolved V gene accounts for under half, and the remainder has no known explanation. Clone size and the V and J calls come from that table; the DNA yielded D and trimming. The sample table lists around 220,000 clones, 85% to 90% of them with a count of one. Together, the top ten hold 2.2% of the sample.

CDR1 and CDR2 (ENHRY, SYGVKD) derive from the germline V gene. The CDR3 runs 13 residues from the cysteine to the phenylalanine. Just the 39-base CDR3 DNA is kept, in frame starting at base 1. V is cut by 3 bases and J by 6 bases, and the space between the germline ends is 11 bases. On this clone itself: The antigen it binds to is not known. Per-nucleotide qualities are absent, and no much larger clonotype sits a single base away.

The chain is assembled from TRBV10-3 and TRBJ1-1; the D gene assignment is ambiguous. The receptor's source is a woman in her 50s with acute or convalescent COVID-19. Material for sequencing was peripheral blood. The CDR3 region has the sequence CAISDSGFAEAFF. The bases are TGTGCCATCAGTGATTCGGGGTTTGCTGAAGCTTTCTTT.